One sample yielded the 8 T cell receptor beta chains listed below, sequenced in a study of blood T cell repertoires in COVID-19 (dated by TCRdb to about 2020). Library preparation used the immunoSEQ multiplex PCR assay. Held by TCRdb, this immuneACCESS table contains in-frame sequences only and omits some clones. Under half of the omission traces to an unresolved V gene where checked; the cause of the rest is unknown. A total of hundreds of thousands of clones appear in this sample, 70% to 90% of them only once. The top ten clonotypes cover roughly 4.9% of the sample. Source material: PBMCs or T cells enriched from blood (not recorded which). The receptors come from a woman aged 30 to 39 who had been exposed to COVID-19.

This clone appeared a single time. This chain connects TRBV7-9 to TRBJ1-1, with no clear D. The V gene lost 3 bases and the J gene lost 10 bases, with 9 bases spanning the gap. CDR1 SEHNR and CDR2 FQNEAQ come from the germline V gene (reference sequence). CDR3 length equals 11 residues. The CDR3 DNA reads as TGTGCCAGCAGCTTCTCGGAGGCAGCTTTCTTT. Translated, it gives CASSFSEAAFF.

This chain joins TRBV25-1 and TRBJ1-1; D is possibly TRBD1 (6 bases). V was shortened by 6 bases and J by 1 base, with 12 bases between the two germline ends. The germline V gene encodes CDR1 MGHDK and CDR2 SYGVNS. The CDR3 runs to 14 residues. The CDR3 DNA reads TGTGCCAGCAGGGAGACGGGACAGAACACTGAAGCTTTCTTT. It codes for CASRETGQNTEAFF.

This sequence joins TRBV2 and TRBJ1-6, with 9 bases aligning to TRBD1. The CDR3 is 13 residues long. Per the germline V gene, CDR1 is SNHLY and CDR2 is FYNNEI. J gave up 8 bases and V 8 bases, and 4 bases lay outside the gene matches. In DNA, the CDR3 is TGTGCCAGCCCGGGACAGGGAGATTCACCCCTCCACTTT. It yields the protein CASPGQGDSPLHF.

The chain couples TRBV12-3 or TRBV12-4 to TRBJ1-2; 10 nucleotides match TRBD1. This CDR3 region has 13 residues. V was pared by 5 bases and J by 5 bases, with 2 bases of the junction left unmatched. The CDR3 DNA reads TGTGCCAGCAGTCGACAGGGGGCTTATGGCTACACCTTC. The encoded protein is CASSRQGAYGYTF.

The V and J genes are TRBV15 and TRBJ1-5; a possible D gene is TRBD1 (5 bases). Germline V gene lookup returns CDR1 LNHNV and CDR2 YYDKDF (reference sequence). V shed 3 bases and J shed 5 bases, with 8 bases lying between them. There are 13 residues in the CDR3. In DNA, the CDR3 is TGTGCCACCAGCAGGGACATTTATCAGCCCCAGCATTTT. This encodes CATSRDIYQPQHF. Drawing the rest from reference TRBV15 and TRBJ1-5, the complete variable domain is DAMVIQNPRYQVTQFGKPVTLSCSQTLNHNVMYWYQQKSSQAPKLLFHYYDKDFNNEADTPDNFQSRRPNTSFCFLDIRSPGLGDTAMYLCATSRDIYQPQHFGDGTRLSIL.

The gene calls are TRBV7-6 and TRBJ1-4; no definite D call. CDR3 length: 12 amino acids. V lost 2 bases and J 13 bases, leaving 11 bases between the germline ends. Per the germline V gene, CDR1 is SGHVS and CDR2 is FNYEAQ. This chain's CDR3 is CASSLSGGALFF. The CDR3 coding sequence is TGTGCCAGCAGCTTAAGTGGAGGAGCACTGTTTTTT.

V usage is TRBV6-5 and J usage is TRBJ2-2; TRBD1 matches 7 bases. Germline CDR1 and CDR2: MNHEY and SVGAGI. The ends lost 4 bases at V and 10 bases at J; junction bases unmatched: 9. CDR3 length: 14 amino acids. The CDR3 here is CASSSYRGLKELFF. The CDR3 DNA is TGTGCCAGCAGTTCCTACAGGGGTCTCAAGGAGCTGTTTTTT.

For the CDR3, the DNA is TGTGCCAGTAGATTCACAGGGTCCTATGGCTACACCTTC. As protein: CASRFTGSYGYTF. The chain joins TRBV19 to TRBJ1-2; perhaps TRBD1 as D (6 bases). V dropped 6 bases and J dropped 4 bases, with 12 bases sitting between them. The CDR3 sequence is 13 residues long. Germline CDR1 reads LNHDA; CDR2 reads SQIVND (reference sequence). Full variable domain (outside the CDR3, taken from reference TRBV19 and TRBJ1-2): DGGITQSPKYLFRKEGQNVTLSCEQNLNHDAMYWYRQDPGQGLRLIYYSQIVNDFQKGDIAEGYSVSREKKESFPLTVTSAQKNPTAFYLCASRFTGSYGYTFGSGTRLTVV.